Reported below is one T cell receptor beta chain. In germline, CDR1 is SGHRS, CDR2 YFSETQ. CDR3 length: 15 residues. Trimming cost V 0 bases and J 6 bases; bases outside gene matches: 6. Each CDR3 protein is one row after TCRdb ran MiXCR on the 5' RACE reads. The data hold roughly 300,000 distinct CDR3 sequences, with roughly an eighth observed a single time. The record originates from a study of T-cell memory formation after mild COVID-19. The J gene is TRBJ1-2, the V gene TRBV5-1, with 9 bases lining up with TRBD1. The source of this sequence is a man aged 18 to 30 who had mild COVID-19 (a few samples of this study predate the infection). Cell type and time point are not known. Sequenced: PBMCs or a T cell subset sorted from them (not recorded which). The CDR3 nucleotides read TGCGCCAGCAGCTTGGATCCGGGACAGGGTAATGGCTACACCTTC. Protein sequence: CASSLDPGQGNGYTF.